These T cell receptor beta chains were read from a single sample in a study of patients and donors after allogeneic stem cell transplantation. TCRdb called the RT-PCR reads again in MiXCR, with one record for every CDR3 protein. The sample contains roughly 230,000 distinct CDR3 sequences, roughly 13% of which appear only once. The specimen sequenced was blood, either unsorted or a sorted T cell fraction (not recorded which). These receptor sequences come from a human donor who was either an allogeneic HSCT recipient or a stem cell or donor lymphocyte infusion donor (not recorded which). It is not recorded whose cells these are; they may come from a transplant donor. The conserved cysteine and the conserved F or W are not part of the CDR3 here. Fields, in order: J gene, V gene, CDR3 protein.

j_gene: TRBJ1-1; v_gene: TRBV6-1; CDR3aa: ASSGGTGKYTEAF
j_gene: TRBJ1-5; v_gene: TRBV7-9; CDR3aa: ASSRGTEVNQPQH
j_gene: TRBJ1-1; v_gene: TRBV6-2/TRBV6-3; CDR3aa: ASSYPSPDRAENTEAF
j_gene: TRBJ2-1; v_gene: TRBV20-1; CDR3aa: SARTSGTWDEQF
j_gene: TRBJ1-1; v_gene: TRBV7-9; CDR3aa: ASSLGNRGNTEAF
j_gene: TRBJ2-7; v_gene: TRBV20-1; CDR3aa: SASKSGLNYEQY
j_gene: TRBJ2-7; v_gene: TRBV11-2; CDR3aa: ASSYGTYEQY
j_gene: TRBJ1-4; v_gene: TRBV20-1; CDR3aa: SGGQVGEKLF
j_gene: TRBJ2-5; v_gene: TRBV3-1; CDR3aa: ASSQEVLASETQY
j_gene: TRBJ1-1; v_gene: TRBV4-2; CDR3aa: ASSQDGTGTEAF
j_gene: TRBJ2-2; v_gene: TRBV7-3; CDR3aa: ASSLIGGVDGELF
j_gene: TRBJ2-1; v_gene: TRBV5-1; CDR3aa: ASREGLASSNEQF